These 13 T cell receptor beta chains originate from one sample sequenced in a study of cytomegalovirus exposure and HLA in healthy donors. Amplification used 60 Vbeta primers and 13 Jbeta primers. Sequenced by immunoSEQ multiplex PCR; TCRdb stores in-frame clones only, minus some. This table holds 150,000 or so clones, almost 85% found once. The sequenced material came from PBMCs. The receptors were sampled from a boy between 2 and 10 years old in good health and CMV-seronegative.

The DNA for the CDR3 is TGTGCCAGCCGTGGGACTAGCGGGAGGGATGGCGCAGATACGCAGTATTTT. This encodes CASRGTSGRDGADTQYF. The chain recombines TRBV18 with TRBJ2-3, with 16 bases fitting TRBD2. The junction had 9 bases not matched to a gene; V was cut back by 8 bases and J by 4 bases. CDR1 KGHSH and CDR2 LQKENI come from the germline V gene. CDR3 size: 17 residues.

V usage is TRBV7-2 and J usage is TRBJ2-3, with D unclear. Germline V lookup: CDR1 SGHTA, CDR2 FQGNSA. Trimming pared 0 bases from V and 6 bases from J, leaving 7 bases between. There are 13 residues in the CDR3. DNA of the CDR3: TGTGCCAGCAGCTTAGCGTCCGAGGATACGCAGTATTTT. This gives the protein CASSLASEDTQYF.

This chain links TRBV7-9 with TRBJ2-7; TRBD2 matches 11 bases. Germline CDR1 and CDR2: SEHNR and FQNEAQ (reference sequence). The V segment lost 5 bases and the J segment 4 bases; nucleotides outside the gene matches: 7. The CDR3 is 15 amino acids. This CDR3 reads CASSPLAGGSYEQYF. CDR3 sequence (DNA): TGTGCCAGCAGCCCCTTAGCGGGAGGGTCATACGAGCAGTACTTC.

V gene TRBV5-6 combines with J gene TRBJ1-1; 7 bases are shared with TRBD1. The V and J ends lost 1 base and 8 bases, in that order; junction bases with no gene match: 5. Germline CDR1 and CDR2: SGHDT and YYEEEE. The CDR3 runs 13 residues. CDR3 sequence reads: CASSLFRGREAFF. The CDR3, as DNA: TGTGCCAGCAGCTTGTTCAGGGGGAGAGAAGCTTTCTTT.

The CDR3 sequence is CASSTPGTSGQETQYF. Written as DNA, the CDR3 is TGCGCCAGCAGCACCCCCGGGACTAGCGGCCAAGAGACCCAGTACTTC. The V gene is TRBV5-1, the J gene TRBJ2-5; 11 nucleotides align to TRBD2. CDR1 and CDR2 from the germline V gene are SGHRS and YFSETQ. After removal of 4 bases from V and 1 base from J, the junction contained 6 bases not matched to a gene. The CDR3 is 16 residues long.

About this clone itself: Within the sample, other DNA sequences also encode this same CDR3. The chain recombines TRBV27 with TRBJ1-2; TRBD1 agrees at 7 bases. V trimming: 4 bases; J trimming: 5 bases; junction bases outside the gene matches: 1. CDR1 MNHEY and CDR2 SMNVEV come from the germline V gene (reference sequence). This CDR3 region has 12 residues. CDR3 region: CASSSQGYGYTF. CDR3 nucleotide sequence: TGTGCCAGCAGTTCACAGGGGTATGGCTACACCTTC.

V usage is TRBV30 and J usage is TRBJ2-5; D remains unclear. The end of the DNA is better explained by TRBJ2-7, so the J call may be wrong. This CDR3 comprises 11 residues. CDR1 and CDR2 (germline): GTSNPN, SVGIG (reference sequence). The DNA of the CDR3 is TGTGCCTGGAGTGTACTTTACGAGCAGTACTTC. Amino acid sequence: CAWSVLYEQYF.

V is TRBV6-5 and J is TRBJ2-1, with TRBD2 matching 9 bases. This CDR3 has 15 residues. Germline CDR1 reads MNHEY; CDR2 reads SVGAGI. V gave up 5 bases and J gave up 7 bases; unmatched junction bases: 9. CDR3 in DNA: TGTGCCAGCAGTAGCGGTAGCGGGAGTTGGAATGAGCAGTTCTTC. Amino acid sequence: CASSSGSGSWNEQFF.

J is TRBJ2-5 and V is TRBV28; 8 nucleotides line up with TRBD1. Trimming took 9 bases from V and 5 from J; bases not matched to a gene: 5. This CDR3 spans 12 amino acids. Germline V gene sequence: CDR1 MDHEN, CDR2 SYDVKM. The CDR3 spells CASGTGAETQYF. DNA for the CDR3: TGTGCCAGTGGGACAGGTGCCGAGACCCAGTACTTC.

The rearrangement links TRBV6-5 to TRBJ2-5, with TRBD2 identical over 8 bases. Trimming took 5 bases from V and 5 from J; bases not matched to a gene: 4. The CDR3 contains 13 residues. Germline CDR1 MNHEY, CDR2 SVGAGI. The DNA of the CDR3 is TGTGCCAGCAGTAGGACTAGCTCGGAGACCCAGTACTTC. It yields the protein CASSRTSSETQYF.

This CDR3 is CASSLDVGARETQYF. In DNA form, the CDR3 reads TGTGCCAGCAGCTTAGACGTAGGGGCGCGGGAGACCCAGTACTTC. The chain uses TRBV7-2 and TRBJ2-5, with D perhaps TRBD1 (5 bases). Trimming shortened V by 1 base and J by 5 bases, and 14 bases separated the two germline ends. Looked up from germline, CDR1 is SGHTA and CDR2 is FQGNSA. The CDR3 extends over 15 amino acids.

This chain uses TRBV11-2 with TRBJ2-5, with a tentative D call TRBD2 (5 bases). The CDR3 length is 16 residues. The V gene's germline CDR1 is SGHAT and CDR2 FQNNGV. Trimming shortened V by 3 bases and J by 2 bases, and 16 bases separated the two germline ends. The CDR3: CASSFSGSGIQETQYF. DNA of the CDR3: TGTGCCAGCAGCTTCTCGGGGAGTGGGATACAAGAGACCCAGTACTTC.

The rearrangement links TRBV27 to TRBJ2-2; D unresolved. Trimming cost V 2 bases and J 3 bases, with 13 bases left between them. CDR1 is MNHEY, CDR2 SMNVEV, per germline (reference sequence). The CDR3 is 16 residues long. CDR3 loop: CASSLSWAQYTGELFF. The CDR3 DNA reads as TGTGCCAGCAGTTTAAGCTGGGCGCAATACACCGGGGAGCTGTTTTTT.